This entry is about one T cell receptor (beta chain). No antigen is known for it. No qualities accompany the bases; no much larger clone lies one base away. TCRbeta CDR3 regions were amplified from genomic DNA using the immunoSEQ Assay, a bias-controlled multiplex PCR. Per the original workflow: Within the assay, amplification of reference gene primers was used to estimate how many nucleated cells each sample contained. To quantify the absolute abundance of each unique TCRbeta CDR3 rearrangement, sequence reads were collapsed and filtered. For each sample, productive Simpson clonality was calculated by taking the square root of Simpson's diversity index across productive rearrangements. TCRdb took over this immuneACCESS table, retaining in-frame rearrangements with V and J assigned. Such tables are incomplete; in checked studies, under half of the missing clones stem from an unresolved V gene, and the remainder is unexplained. Clone size and the V and J calls come from that table; the DNA yielded D and trimming. The sample includes roughly 150,000 clones, with roughly 81% observed a single time. The top ten clonotypes cover approximately 2.6% of the sample.

The data originate from a study of blood T cell repertoires in COVID-19 (dated by TCRdb to the early 2020s). Notes on the research overall: Samples from collaborators originated in the United States, Italy and Spain and spanned both the acute and convalescent phases of COVID-19. The material from the prospective study consisted of cDNA or gDNA derived from T cells, B-cell-depleted T cells, or PBMCs. Deeply sampled blood TCRbeta repertoires from subjects exposed to, actively infected with, or recovered from COVID-19 were included in the dataset. The repertoires were released in a freely available public database meant as a resource for research on the immune response to SARS-CoV-2. The samples were drawn from the first 160 participants of the ongoing ImmuneRACE study and from some 1,300 subjects provided by 6 global collaborators. The sample metadata nearly always contained a de-identified subject ID, COVID-19 status, age in years and sex. HLA class I and class II types, where available, came from metadata supplied by the sample provider rather than from assay-based typing.

One collaborating source in Seattle enrolled patients during active infection and followed them longitudinally through the course of disease. Each collaborating institution followed its own protocols to collect whole blood in K2EDTA tubes. Collaborator samples were shipped for TCRbeta analysis as frozen whole blood, isolated PBMCs, or DNA extracted from either sample type. The CDR3 starts with the cysteine, ends with the phenylalanine, and has 19 residues. Only the CDR3 DNA is retained, 57 bases long and in frame from the first base. V ends up 5 bases short and J 4 bases short, with an unmatched junction base count of 18. CDR1 SGHTA and CDR2 FQGNSA are derived from the germline V gene. What the authors observed across the whole study: Clinical and demographic metadata were provided uncurated, with the amount varying by source and participant.

The sequenced sample consisted of peripheral blood. The sequence joins TRBV7-2 to TRBJ1-4, with 8 bases aligning to TRBD1. The sequence derives from a woman of 80 years or more with COVID-19, enrolled during active disease. The CDR3 corresponds to CASSENRGGSRTNNEKLFF. The sequenced DNA: TGTGCCAGCAGCGAGAACAGGGGGGGGTCCAGAACAAATAATGAAAAACTGTTTTTT. With all but the CDR3 taken from the reference TRBV7-2 and TRBJ1-4 genes, the full variable domain is: GAGVSQSPSNKVTEKGKDVELRCDPISGHTALYWYRQSLGQGLEFLIYFQGNSAPDKSGLPSDRFSAERTGGSVSTLTIQRTQQEDSAVYLCASSENRGGSRTNNEKLFFGSGTQLSVL.